These T cell receptor beta chains were read from a single sample in a study of cytotoxic CD8 clonotypes in ibrutinib-treated CLL. Clones were read by immunoSEQ multiplex PCR, and TCRdb kept only the in-frame ones, dropping some. The table has some 70,000 clones, about nine tenths seen once. The material sequenced was PBMCs, taken after 12 months of ibrutinib treatment. Receptor source: a human donor with chronic lymphocytic leukemia. Each CDR3 is given with its conserved first and last residue. The D gene is left open where the match is weak. Clone size appears in some rows only: once, few, many, or a class for an expanded clone.

TRBD1,TRBJ1-2,12,once,TRBV19,TGTGCCACCGAGACAGGGGGATATGGCTACACCTTC,CATETGGYGYTF
NA,TRBJ2-5,13,NA,TRBV29-1,TGCAGCGCCCCTGGGATCAAGGTGGAGACCCAGTACTTC,CSAPGIKVETQYF
TRBD2,TRBJ2-1,14,NA,TRBV7-2,TGTGCCAGCAGCTTCCTAGCGGGACACAATGAGCAGTTCTTC,CASSFLAGHNEQFF
NA,TRBJ2-3,17,NA,TRBV27,TGTGCCAGCAGTCCTCAAGGGGCGGAGCCTAGCACAGATACGCAGTATTTT,CASSPQGAEPSTDTQYF
NA,TRBJ1-1,14,NA,TRBV12-5,TGTGCTAGTGGTAAAGGGGAAGCGAACACTGAAGCTTTCTTT,CASGKGEANTEAFF
NA,TRBJ2-7,13,NA,TRBV4-1,TGCGCCAGCAGCCAAGGGGGGCGGGACGAGCAGTACTTC,CASSQGGRDEQYF
NA,TRBJ2-1,16,NA,TRBV6-5,TGTGCCAGCAGTTCGTCAACAGGGCCCCTCTACAATGAGCAGTTCTTC,CASSSSTGPLYNEQFF
NA,TRBJ2-7,14,once,TRBV4-1,TGCGCCAGCAGCCAAGAATTCGGGGACTACGAGCAGTACTTC,CASSQEFGDYEQYF
NA,TRBJ2-5,12,NA,TRBV11-3,TGTGCCAGCAGCCCGGGACCGGGCGCCCAGTACTTC,CASSPGPGAQYF
NA,TRBJ2-1,14,once,TRBV6-5,TGTGCCAGCAGTTACTCGTCGGCTAGCGATGAGCAGTTCTTC,CASSYSSASDEQFF
TRBD1,TRBJ1-5,16,NA,TRBV7-9,TGTGCCAGCAGCTTAGAGCTGGGACAGGGAAATCAGCCCCAGCATTTT,CASSLELGQGNQPQHF
NA,TRBJ1-3,15,NA,TRBV6-5,TGTGCCAGCAGCCGCTTCATCGGCTCTGGAAACACCATATATTTT,CASSRFIGSGNTIYF
NA,TRBJ1-1,13,NA,TRBV10-2,TGCGCCAGCAGTGAAGCACAGATCGTTGAAGCTTTCTTT,CASSEAQIVEAFF
NA,TRBJ1-1,12,NA,TRBV7-9,TGTGCCAGCAGCTGGGGTACGGAACAGGCTTTCTTT,CASSWGTEQAFF
NA,TRBJ2-1,8,NA,TRBV4-3,TGCGCCAGCAGATTCGCGGTCTTC,CASRFAVF
TRBD1,TRBJ2-1,16,NA,TRBV27,TGTGCCAGCAGTCCCCTGGGACAGGTCTTACCTCCTGAGCAGTTCTTC,CASSPLGQVLPPEQFF
NA,TRBJ1-1,15,NA,TRBV7-8,TGTGCCAGCAGCTTCGCATTCCAATACGCCACTGAAGCTTTCTTT,CASSFAFQYATEAFF
NA,TRBJ1-2,14,NA,TRBV29-1,TGCAGCGTTCAGTCGTGGGGGGGTAACTATGGCTACACCTTC,CSVQSWGGNYGYTF
NA,TRBJ1-3,15,NA,TRBV18,TGTGCCAGCTCACCAGGGACACTCTCCGGAAACACCATATATTTT,CASSPGTLSGNTIYF
TRBD2,TRBJ2-1,18,NA,TRBV25-1,TGTGCCAGCAGTAAACCGGGACTAGCGGGATTTTCCTACAATGAGCAGTTCTTC,CASSKPGLAGFSYNEQFF
TRBD2,TRBJ2-2,17,once,TRBV30,TGTGCCTGGAGTCGGTGGGGGGTAGCGGGGAACACCGGGGAGCTGTTTTTT,CAWSRWGVAGNTGELFF
NA,TRBJ1-2,13,NA,TRBV19,TGTGCCAGTATATCCCCGACGGCTATGAGCTACACCTTC,CASISPTAMSYTF
NA,TRBJ2-2,16,NA,TRBV5-1,TGCGCCAGCAGCTCTCAGGGTAATAGGGACACCGGGGAGCTGTTTTTT,CASSSQGNRDTGELFF
NA,TRBJ2-7,13,NA,TRBV18,TGTGCCAGCTCACCGTCCGGCGTCTACGAGCAGTACTTC,CASSPSGVYEQYF
TRBD2,TRBJ2-1,14,NA,TRBV6-4,TGTGCCAGTGCCCCTAGCGGAGATAACAATGAGCAGTTCTTC,CASAPSGDNNEQFF
NA,TRBJ2-1,19,NA,TRBV30,TGTGCCTGGAGCGGACTATACCCCCCCAAGAGGAGCTCCTACAATGAGCAGTTCTTC,CAWSGLYPPKRSSYNEQFF
NA,TRBJ2-7,14,NA,TRBV10-3,TGTGCCTGTCAGCGACAGCCCAGGGATTACGAGCAGTACTTC,CACQRQPRDYEQYF
NA,TRBJ2-3,13,NA,TRBV7-3,TGTGCCAGCAGCTTAACGTTGGGAGATACGCAGTATTTT,CASSLTLGDTQYF
NA,TRBJ1-2,15,once,TRBV4-1,TGCGCCAGCAGCCAAGATGATCTAACACCGTTCGGCTACACCTTC,CASSQDDLTPFGYTF
TRBD1,TRBJ2-6,20,once,TRBV5-1,TGCGCCAGCAGTCTGACAGGGCCACTGGAGATTTCGGCTGGGGCCAACGTCCTGACTTTC,CASSLTGPLEISAGANVLTF
NA,TRBJ2-7,19,NA,TRBV5-6,TGTGCCAGCAGCACCGGCCTCAGGGCTTTGAGGGATCGACCCTACGAGCAGTACTTC,CASSTGLRALRDRPYEQYF
TRBD1,TRBJ2-5,15,once,TRBV27,TGTGCCAGCAGCACTATCGACAGGGCCCAAGAGACCCAGTACTTC,CASSTIDRAQETQYF
NA,TRBJ2-5,15,NA,TRBV7-2,TGTGCCAGCAGCGCACGAACCAGGCCCCAAGAGACCCAGTACTTC,CASSARTRPQETQYF
TRBD1,TRBJ1-2,14,NA,TRBV11-2,TGTGCCAGCAGCTCACAGACAGGGAACTATGGCTACACCTTC,CASSSQTGNYGYTF
NA,TRBJ1-4,16,few,TRBV7-9,TGTGCCAGCAGTTCGTATCAGGGGAGGACGTTGCAAAAACTGTTTTTT,CASSSYQGRTLQKLFF
TRBD1,TRBJ1-1,16,NA,TRBV19,TGTGCCAGCCGGGAAAGGGGACAGGGGGCTTATACTGAAGCTTTCTTT,CASRERGQGAYTEAFF
TRBD2,TRBJ2-1,15,NA,TRBV7-3,TGTGCCAGCAGCCCCTGGGGAGGGACCACAACAGGGCAGTTCTTC,CASSPWGGTTTGQFF
NA,TRBJ1-5,11,few,TRBV5-8,TGTGCCAGCAGCAGAGATCAGCCCCAGCATTTT,CASSRDQPQHF
NA,TRBJ2-5,15,few,TRBV6-5,TGTGCCAGCAGCCCGGGGGGACAGGTCCAAGAGACCCAGTACTTC,CASSPGGQVQETQYF
NA,TRBJ1-1,15,NA,TRBV18,TGTGCCAGCTCACCCGTAGCTGGTTCGGACACTGAAGCTTTCTTT,CASSPVAGSDTEAFF
NA,TRBJ1-2,14,NA,TRBV19,TGTGCCAGTAGTATAAAGAACAGGAACTATGGCTACACCTTC,CASSIKNRNYGYTF
TRBD2,TRBJ2-7,12,NA,TRBV18,TGTGCCTCCGTAGCGGGAGGATACGAGCAGTACTTC,CASVAGGYEQYF
TRBD1,TRBJ2-2,18,NA,TRBV5-1,TGCGCCAGCAGGCAAGGCCGCCGGGACAGGGTTAACACCGGGGAGCTGTTTTTT,CASRQGRRDRVNTGELFF
NA,TRBJ2-1,14,NA,TRBV29-1,TGCAGCGTTGATTTGGGGGCGGGAGCCCCTCTAAAGTTCTTC,CSVDLGAGAPLKFF
NA,TRBJ1-5,12,NA,TRBV19,TGTGCCAGTAGTATAAGTCTACAGCCCCAGCATTTT,CASSISLQPQHF
NA,TRBJ1-6,17,NA,TRBV19,TGTGCCAGTAGTACCGAGGGTGCGACAGCCGCTTTGACACCCCTCCACTTT,CASSTEGATAALTPLHF
NA,TRBJ2-7,16,NA,TRBV13,TGTGCCAGCAGCTCGGGGTGGGCCTTCAACTTCTACGAGCAGTACTTC,CASSSGWAFNFYEQYF
NA,TRBJ1-2,15,NA,TRBV21-1,TGTGCCAGCAGCATTGAACCGGGGGTCAACTATGGCTACACCTTC,CASSIEPGVNYGYTF
NA,TRBJ2-3,17,NA,TRBV18,TGTGCCAGCTCACCGCGGATTAGCGCGACCTTACCAGATACGCAGTATTTT,CASSPRISATLPDTQYF
NA,TRBJ2-1,14,NA,TRBV19,TGTGCCAGTAGGACCGGGTCACTGGGCAATGAGCAGTTCTTC,CASRTGSLGNEQFF
NA,TRBJ2-7,13,NA,TRBV6-5,TGTGCCAGCAGGACTAGCAGGGGCTACGAGCAGTACTTC,CASRTSRGYEQYF
NA,TRBJ1-3,12,once,TRBV7-8,TGTGCCAGCAGACGAGATGGAAACACCATATATTTT,CASRRDGNTIYF
NA,TRBJ2-2,15,NA,TRBV30,TGTGCCTGGCTTGGACACTCAATGGGGACCGGGGAGCTGTTTTTT,CAWLGHSMGTGELFF
NA,TRBJ1-3,18,NA,TRBV19,TGTGCCAGTAGCATTGTGTCAGGGATCAAGGCCTCTGGAAACACCATATATTTT,CASSIVSGIKASGNTIYF
NA,TRBJ2-1,11,NA,TRBV29-1,TGCAGCGTTGACAGCTACAATGAGCAGTTCTTC,CSVDSYNEQFF
NA,TRBJ1-5,13,NA,TRBV4-3,TGCGCCAGCAGCCAAGATCAGGGTCAGCCCCAGCATTTT,CASSQDQGQPQHF
TRBD1,TRBJ1-1,14,NA,TRBV6-1,TGTGCCAGCAGTGATAAGGGGGCGGACACTGAAGCTTTCTTT,CASSDKGADTEAFF